The 29 T cell receptor beta chains in this list originate from one sample, sequenced in a study of blood T cell repertoires in COVID-19. Profiling relied on immunoSEQ multiplex PCR, and the TCRdb table lists in-frame clones only, not all of them. The table records under 300,000 clones, around 90% of them present only once. Source material: peripheral blood. Receptors were obtained from an older woman with COVID-19, enrolled during active disease.

The chain is built from TRBV4-2 and TRBJ2-7; TRBD1 matches 7 bases. V was pared by 0 bases and J by 6 bases, with 8 bases of the junction left unmatched. The CDR3 has 15 amino acids. Germline-derived CDR1 and CDR2 are LGHNA and YNFKEQ. The CDR3 reads CASSQEGDRVGEQYF. CDR3 coding DNA: TGTGCCAGCAGCCAAGAAGGAGACAGGGTGGGCGAGCAGTACTTC.

The rearrangement links TRBV11-1 to TRBJ1-1, with D unclear. Trimming took off 0 bases at V and 4 bases at J, with 6 bases between the two ends. There are 13 residues in the CDR3. Germline values: CDR1 SGHAT, CDR2 FQDESV (reference sequence). CDR3: CASSLAASTEAFF. The CDR3 DNA follows: TGTGCCAGCAGCTTAGCGGCAAGCACTGAAGCTTTCTTT.

The rearrangement joins TRBV9 to TRBJ2-1; possible D gene TRBD1, 8 bases. The CDR3 covers 15 residues. Trimming left V 3 bases short and J 6 bases short, with 16 bases between. Germline V gives CDR1 SGDLS, CDR2 YYNGEE. The CDR3 is CASSGTGRVGNEQFF. CDR3 in DNA: TGTGCCAGCAGCGGGACAGGGAGGGTAGGCAATGAGCAGTTCTTC.

This chain links TRBV7-9 with TRBJ1-6; D remains unclear. V lost 3 bases, J lost 7 bases, and 10 bases lay in between. Germline-derived CDR1 and CDR2 are SEHNR and FQNEAQ (reference sequence). The CDR3 is made up of 14 amino acids. CDR3 in DNA: TGTGCCAGCAGCTTCATCCAGGCGAATTCACCCCTCCACTTT. As protein: CASSFIQANSPLHF.

V gene TRBV7-9 combines with J gene TRBJ2-3; 8 nucleotides align to TRBD1. This CDR3 is 16 amino acids long. V lost 4 bases and J lost 2; bases outside the gene matches: 8. From germline, CDR1 is SEHNR and CDR2 FQNEAQ (reference sequence). This CDR3 reads CASSSGQGSHTDTQYF. Written as DNA, the CDR3 is TGTGCCAGCAGCTCCGGACAGGGTAGCCACACAGATACGCAGTATTTT.

This clone was seen more than once but under ten times. The V and J genes are TRBV6-5 and TRBJ2-7; possibly TRBD2 for D (6 bases). V lost 0 bases to trimming and J lost 0 bases, with 12 bases between them. The CDR3 sequence is 16 residues long. Germline loops: CDR1 MNHEY, CDR2 SVGAGI. DNA for the CDR3: TGTGCCAGCAGTTACTCGTTCGGAGGGAGCTCCTACGAGCAGTACTTC. Amino acids: CASSYSFGGSSYEQYF.

This chain joins TRBV7-2 and TRBJ1-1, with TRBD1 matching 7 bases. V shed 2 bases, J shed 1 base, and the junction held 4 bases outside the gene matches. CDR1 and CDR2 from the germline V gene are SGHTA and FQGNSA. The CDR3 is 15 amino acids. The DNA of the CDR3 is TGTGCCAGCAGCTTATACGGGACAGAGAACACTGAAGCTTTCTTT. This gives the protein CASSLYGTENTEAFF.

The chain uses TRBV27 and TRBJ2-5; the D is unclear. Per the germline V gene, CDR1 is MNHEY and CDR2 is SMNVEV (reference sequence). The CDR3 is made up of 14 amino acids. The V end was cut by 2 bases, the J end by 0 bases, with 7 bases between. This CDR3 is CASSLAKYQETQYF. The CDR3 DNA is TGTGCCAGCAGTTTAGCGAAGTACCAAGAGACCCAGTACTTC.

V and J are TRBV4-1 and TRBJ1-2, with D tentatively TRBD1 (5 bases). Trimming stripped 0 bases from V and 1 base from J, with 18 bases between. The germline CDR1 and CDR2 sequences are MGHRA and YSYEKL. The CDR3 length is 18 residues. CDR3 in amino acids: CASSQDFLGRGDNYGYTF. Here the CDR3 DNA reads TGCGCCAGCAGCCAAGATTTTTTGGGGCGGGGGGATAACTATGGCTACACCTTC.

V is TRBV4-2 and J is TRBJ1-5; 8 bases match TRBD1. With V trimmed by 1 base and J by 6 bases, 5 bases remained unmatched. The CDR3 length is 15 residues. CDR1 LGHNA and CDR2 YNFKEQ come from the germline V gene. The CDR3 reads CASSQATQGAQPQHF. CDR3 in DNA: TGTGCCAGCAGCCAAGCGACCCAGGGGGCTCAGCCCCAGCATTTT.

This chain connects TRBV11-2 to TRBJ1-1; no firm D call. The CDR3 covers 14 residues. V was cut by 5 bases and J by 0 bases, with 10 bases left in between. Germline V gives CDR1 SGHAT, CDR2 FQNNGV. The CDR3 here is CASSRYGVNTEAFF. CDR3 DNA sequence: TGTGCCAGCAGCCGTTACGGGGTGAACACTGAAGCTTTCTTT.

The chain joins TRBV6-6 to TRBJ2-5, with TRBD2 matching over 7 bases. Looked up from germline, CDR1 is MNHNY and CDR2 is SVGAGI (reference sequence). The CDR3 extends over 15 amino acids. The ends lost 2 bases at V and 2 bases at J; junction bases unmatched: 5. The CDR3 spells CASSYSGVRQETQYF. Written as DNA, the CDR3 is TGTGCCAGCAGTTACAGCGGGGTTAGACAAGAGACCCAGTACTTC.

This sequence joins TRBV24-1 and TRBJ2-2, with 8 bases aligning to TRBD1. V was clipped by 5 bases and J by 4 bases; unmatched bases: 8. This CDR3 has 16 residues. Germline V gene data show CDR1 as KGHDR and CDR2 as SFDVKD. The CDR3 bases are TGTGCCACCAGTGCCCCCTACAGGGGGAGCACCGGGGAGCTGTTTTTT. Translating gives CATSAPYRGSTGELFF.

This chain links TRBV5-1 with TRBJ1-1, with TRBD1 identical over 11 bases. Per germline, CDR1 SGHRS and CDR2 YFSETQ. Losses at the gene ends were 9 bases for V and 5 bases for J; bases not matched to a gene: 9. The CDR3 covers 14 residues. Here the CDR3 reads CATSPGTGGTEAFF. The CDR3 DNA reads as TGCGCCACCTCTCCGGGGACAGGGGGTACTGAAGCTTTCTTT.

The chain carries TRBV9 and TRBJ1-2, with no clear D. V gave up 0 bases and J gave up 2 bases, with 8 bases separating them. Germline V CDR1 and CDR2: SGDLS, YYNGEE. The CDR3 totals 14 residues. The CDR3 spells CASSVDFSNYGYTF. Written as DNA, the CDR3 is TGTGCCAGCAGCGTAGACTTCTCCAACTATGGCTACACCTTC.

The rearrangement links TRBV30 to TRBJ1-4; 12 nucleotides agree with TRBD1. Germline CDR1 is GTSNPN and CDR2 is SVGIG (reference sequence). V trimming: 5 bases; J trimming: 8 bases; junction bases outside the gene matches: 3. There are 13 residues in the CDR3. The CDR3 bases are TGTGCCTGGGGGGGACAGGGGGCCGAAAAACTGTTTTTT. This codes for CAWGGQGAEKLFF.

This chain joins TRBV5-5 and TRBJ1-4; 10 bases are shared with TRBD1. Losses at the gene ends were 4 bases for V and 8 bases for J; bases not matched to a gene: 8. Germline V gene sequence: CDR1 SGHKS, CDR2 YYEKEE (reference sequence). This CDR3 comprises 15 residues. The CDR3 DNA follows: TGTGCCAGCAGCCCTGACAGGGGGCGCGAGGAAAAACTGTTTTTT. Protein product: CASSPDRGREEKLFF.

The chain joins TRBV6-5 to TRBJ1-5; D not certain. Germline loops: CDR1 MNHEY, CDR2 SVGAGI. Trimming cost V 6 bases and J 2 bases, with 14 bases left between them. The CDR3 covers 15 residues. DNA of the CDR3: TGTGCCAGCAGCCCCACGGGGTTGGGCAATCAGCCCCAGCATTTT. It is translated as CASSPTGLGNQPQHF.

The rearrangement joins TRBV7-9 to TRBJ1-1; 7 bases agree with TRBD1. Germline CDR1 is SEHNR and CDR2 is FQNEAQ (reference sequence). The ends lost 7 bases at V and 6 bases at J; junction bases unmatched: 20. This CDR3 has 17 amino acids. The CDR3 bases are TGTGCCAGCACCCCGGCAGGGGGGCTCAGTCAAAACGCTGAAGCTTTCTTT. Amino acids: CASTPAGGLSQNAEAFF.

V and J are TRBV7-3 and TRBJ2-7; a possible D gene is TRBD2 (6 bases). The CDR3 has 15 amino acids. V lost 1 base, J lost 0 bases, and 10 bases lay in between. Germline V gives CDR1 SGHTA, CDR2 FQGTGA. The CDR3 DNA is TGTGCCAGCAGCTTAATGGCGGGGCGCTCCTACGAGCAGTACTTC. Translating gives CASSLMAGRSYEQYF.

This sequence joins TRBV20-1 and TRBJ1-5; D is unresolved. Trimming took off 3 bases at V and 3 bases at J, with 12 bases between the two ends. CDR3 size: 14 residues. The germline V gene has CDR1 DFQATT and CDR2 SNEGSKA (reference sequence). CDR3 bases: TGCAGTGCTAGTATGGAGAGCCACAATCAGCCCCAGCATTTT. Its translation is CSASMESHNQPQHF.

This rearrangement joins TRBV30 to TRBJ1-3, with 7 nucleotides matching TRBD1. Germline CDR1 is GTSNPN and CDR2 is SVGIG (reference sequence). V was pared by 4 bases and J by 0 bases, with 3 bases of the junction left unmatched. The CDR3 runs to 14 residues. CDR3 residues: CAWNRDSSGNTIYF. In DNA, the CDR3 is TGTGCCTGGAACCGGGACAGCTCTGGAAACACCATATATTTT.

This clone was seen once. V usage is TRBV27 and J usage is TRBJ2-5; 7 bases map to TRBD2. CDR3 length equals 15 residues. The germline CDR1 and CDR2 sequences are MNHEY and SMNVEV (reference sequence). Trimming removed 5 bases from V and 2 bases from J; junction bases left unmatched: 8. The DNA of the CDR3 is TGTGCCAGCAGTACGTTCTTGGGGGGGCAAGAGACCCAGTACTTC. Translating gives CASSTFLGGQETQYF.

The CDR3 region is CASSPGTTSYEQYF. In DNA, the CDR3 is TGTGCCAGCTCACCGGGGACTACTTCCTACGAGCAGTACTTC. The V gene is TRBV18, the J gene TRBJ2-7; TRBD2 aligns across 7 bases. The CDR3 is 14 residues long. Germline-derived CDR1 and CDR2 are KGHSH and LQKENI. With 3 bases clipped from V and 1 base from J, the junction kept 3 bases outside the gene matches.

V usage is TRBV6-4 and J usage is TRBJ2-2, with unresolved D. This CDR3 spans 12 amino acids. V gave up 6 bases and J gave up 6 bases, with 8 bases separating them. Germline V lookup: CDR1 MRHNA, CDR2 SNTAGT. The chain's CDR3 is CASSQKAGELFF. The CDR3 DNA is TGTGCCAGCAGCCAGAAAGCCGGGGAGCTGTTTTTT.

This chain links TRBV9 with TRBJ1-4; 9 nucleotides match TRBD1. The CDR3 length is 13 residues. CDR1 is SGDLS, CDR2 YYNGEE, per germline. V dropped 6 bases and J dropped 3; count of bases not matched to a gene: 0. The CDR3 DNA sequence: TGTGCCAGCAACAGGGGGCCTAATGAAAAACTGTTTTTT. Its protein product is CASNRGPNEKLFF.

V and J are TRBV27 and TRBJ2-7, with D unresolved. In germline, CDR1 is MNHEY, CDR2 SMNVEV (reference sequence). Deletions cut 7 bases from V and 0 bases from J, with 13 bases between. CDR3 size: 14 residues. The CDR3: CASTPETDSYEQYF. The DNA of the CDR3 is TGTGCCAGCACCCCGGAGACCGACTCCTACGAGCAGTACTTC.

The chain joins TRBV6-5 to TRBJ1-1, with a weak D call TRBD1 (6 bases). The CDR3 is 14 amino acids. Germline-derived CDR1 and CDR2 are MNHEY and SVGAGI. Trimming cost V 7 bases and J 6 bases, with 18 bases left between them. The CDR3: CASTSGVNVAEAFF. The CDR3 DNA reads TGTGCCAGCACCTCAGGGGTGAACGTCGCTGAAGCTTTCTTT.

The chain employs TRBV18 and TRBJ1-4; D possibly corresponds to TRBD1 (6 bases). V lost 0 bases and J 5 bases, leaving 10 bases between the germline ends. The length of the CDR3 is 15 residues. CDR1 KGHSH and CDR2 LQKENI come from the germline V gene. DNA of the CDR3: TGTGCCAGCTCACCACCGATGACAGGAAATGAAAAACTGTTTTTT. Translating it yields CASSPPMTGNEKLFF.